The clone carrying this T cell receptor beta chain was picked up a small number of times. The target antigen is unknown. This sample was included in a study of T-cell memory formation after mild COVID-19. On the study more broadly: TCR clusters were mostly confined to one donor each.

Regarding the study as a whole: Later expanders leaned toward CD4+, whereas clones contracting from day 15 to 85 were balanced CD4/CD8. CD4+ clones that contracted lay mainly in CM and EM; CD8+ ones lay in EMRA.

Germline CDR1 MGHRA, CDR2 YSYEKL. There are 14 residues in the CDR3. V was trimmed by 4 bases and J by 4 bases, leaving 12 bases between them. It was 5'RACE with constant-segment primers that produced the TCR alpha and TCR beta cDNA libraries, which carried sample barcodes and UMIs. A single record per CDR3 protein comes from TCRdb applying MiXCR to the 5' RACE reads. The table shows fewer than 500,000 distinct CDR3 sequences, with approximately 23% occurring only once. The V call is TRBV4-1, the J call TRBJ2-3; a weak D match, TRBD2 (6 bases). The sequence derives from an adult woman who had mild COVID-19 (a few samples of this study predate the infection). Cell type and time point are not known. The specimen sequenced was PBMCs or a T cell subset sorted from them (not recorded which). Here the CDR3 reads CASSPMDYPDTQYF. CDR3 bases: TGCGCCAGCAGCCCGATGGACTACCCAGATACGCAGTATTTT.